Included here is one TCR beta chain sequence, with context. TCRdb's table, derived via immunoSEQ multiplex PCR, lists solely in-frame clones and lacks some. This table has roughly 5,100 clones, roughly three fifths appearing once. This record belongs to a study of T cells in tumors after PD-1 blockade. Genomic DNA template from tumor biopsies or peripheral blood, 616 ng to 6,004 ng input. After removal of 5 bases from V and 1 base from J, the junction contained 5 bases not matched to a gene. Germline CDR1 and CDR2: GTSNPN and SVGIG (reference sequence). The CDR3 has 13 residues. Sequencing used tumor tissue, obtained after anti-PD-1 treatment. The V gene is TRBV30, the J gene TRBJ2-7, with 7 bases matching TRBD2. This clonotype was sampled from a human donor with basal cell carcinoma. In DNA form, the CDR3 reads TGTGCCTGGGCGGGGGACCCTTCCTACGAGCAGTACTTC. It yields the protein CAWAGDPSYEQYF.